Reported below is one T cell receptor beta chain. This receptor's antigen is unknown. No base qualities exist here, and no much larger clone lies one base off it. The CDR3 regions of human TCRbeta chains were analyzed by immunosequencing. Turning to the authors' computational methods: Repertoire TCRs were matched against a reference library of SARS-CoV-2-specific TCRs generated with the MIRA antigen-specificity platform. Breadth meant the fraction of unique TCRs that were SARS-CoV-2-associated, whereas depth meant the fraction of total T cells that were SARS-CoV-2-associated. Using the MIRA data, every spike-specific TCR was mapped to the spike region that the TCR reacted to and assigned to either a CD4 or a CD8 class. Log10-transformed breadth and depth values were compared by one-way ANOVA with Sidak's multiple comparisons tests. TCRdb carries this immuneACCESS record with in-frame sequences only. Its versions omit some clonotypes, under half of them owing to an unresolved V gene in the studies checked, with the rest unexplained. For V, J and clone size, that table is used; D and trimming come from the DNA. Counted in this sample were 120,000 or so clones; around 92% of them appeared once. The leading ten clones occupy roughly 1.4% of the sample.

This sample stems from a study of T cell responses to AZD1222 COVID-19 vaccine (dated by TCRdb to about 2021). Regarding the study in general: Because spike-specific TCR depth and breadth did not differ between the two schedules, AZD1222 recipients who got a second dose at roughly 4 weeks were pooled with those who got a second dose at roughly 12 weeks. TCR sequencing was performed for about 250 trial participants, of whom around 200 were given two doses of AZD1222 and roughly 25 were given two doses of MenACWY control vaccine. Trial participants were enrolled into age subgroups of 18-55, 56-69 and 70-plus years, which contained around 150, 29 and 61 TCR-sequenced participants, respectively. General study outcomes and caveats: The 56-69-year group was small, and its depth increase did not reach significance, likely because of low power. Participants were mostly white British and included more females than males, and it was suggested by the authors that clonal diversity may have been underestimated. Conclusions about previously exposed vaccinees are limited because only five or six AZD1222 recipients were SARS-CoV-2 seropositive at baseline. No day 14 peak-response samples were available, so repertoires were characterized only after the peak T cell response. The vaccine-associated CD4 TCRs covered the entire spike protein, and the dominant responses fell in regions 160-218 and 743-854. After two AZD1222 doses, spike-specific TCR breadth and depth were significantly higher than at day 0 and than in MenACWY recipients. Reportedly, almost half of the unique spike-specific TCRs recognized epitopes lying outside the regions that are mutated in the B.1.351 and B.1.1.7 variants.

The sample's time point, from its label and the paper: baseline before first vaccination. Vaccinee samples were obtained from the UK trials COV001 and COV002, which included a single-blind randomized controlled phase 2/3 trial of AZD1222 (ChAdOx1 nCoV-19) in healthy adults. For TCRbeta chain sequencing, PBMC samples from trial participants were taken at day 0 and at day 28 after the second dose. The input for sequencing was peripheral blood, taken on day 0 of AZD1222 vaccination. This receptor was obtained from an adult in good health.

The CDR3 reads as follows: CASSRGGSSVGELFF. The nucleotides are TGTGCCAGCAGCCGCGGTGGGAGCAGCGTCGGGGAGCTGTTTTTT. This sequence uses TRBV5-4 and TRBJ2-2; TRBD2 could be the D gene, as 5 bases match. A distance of 17 bases separates the germline ends of V and J, which lose 4 bases and 7 bases respectively. The CDR3 numbers 15 residues from cysteine through phenylalanine. CDR3 DNA is the only sequence kept; it has 45 bases, read in frame from the first base. Per the germline V gene (reference sequence), SGHNT is the CDR1 and YYREEE is the CDR2. Beyond the CDR3, the reference TRBV5-4 and TRBJ2-2 genes provide the residues; the full variable domain reads: ETGVTQSPTHLIKTRGQQVTLRCSSQSGHNTVSWYQQALGQGPQFIFQYYREEENGRGNFPPRFSGLQFPNYSSELNVNALELDDSALYLCASSRGGSSVGELFFGEGSRLTVL.